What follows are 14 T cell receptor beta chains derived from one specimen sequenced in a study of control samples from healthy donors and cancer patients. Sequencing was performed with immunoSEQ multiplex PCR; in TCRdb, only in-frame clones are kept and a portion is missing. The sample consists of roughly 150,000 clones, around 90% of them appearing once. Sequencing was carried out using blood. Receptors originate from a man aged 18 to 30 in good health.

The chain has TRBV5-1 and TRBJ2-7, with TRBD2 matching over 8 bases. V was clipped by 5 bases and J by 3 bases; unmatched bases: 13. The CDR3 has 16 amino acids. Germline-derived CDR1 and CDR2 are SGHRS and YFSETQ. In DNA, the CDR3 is TGCGCCAGCAGTCCCGCCGGGGGGGCCAAAGGCTACGAGCAGTACTTC. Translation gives CASSPAGGAKGYEQYF.

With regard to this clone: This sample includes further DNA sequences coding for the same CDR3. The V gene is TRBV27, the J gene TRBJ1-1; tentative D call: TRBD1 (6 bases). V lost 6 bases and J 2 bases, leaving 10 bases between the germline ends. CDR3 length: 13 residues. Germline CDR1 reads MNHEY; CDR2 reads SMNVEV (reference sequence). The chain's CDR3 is CASRGALNTEAFF. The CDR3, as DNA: TGTGCCAGCAGGGGGGCCTTAAACACTGAAGCTTTCTTT.

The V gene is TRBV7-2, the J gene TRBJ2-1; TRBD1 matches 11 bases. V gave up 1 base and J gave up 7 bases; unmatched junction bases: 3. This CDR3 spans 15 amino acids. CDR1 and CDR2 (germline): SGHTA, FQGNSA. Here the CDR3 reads CASSLVGQGGNEQFF. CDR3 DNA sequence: TGTGCCAGCAGCTTAGTGGGACAGGGGGGGAATGAGCAGTTCTTC.

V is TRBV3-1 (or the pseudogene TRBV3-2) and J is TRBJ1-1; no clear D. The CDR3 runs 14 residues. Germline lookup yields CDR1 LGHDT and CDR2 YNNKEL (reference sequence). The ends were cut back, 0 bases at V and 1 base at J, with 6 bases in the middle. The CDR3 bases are TGTGCCAGCAGCCAAGATGCGGGGAACACTGAAGCTTTCTTT. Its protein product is CASSQDAGNTEAFF.

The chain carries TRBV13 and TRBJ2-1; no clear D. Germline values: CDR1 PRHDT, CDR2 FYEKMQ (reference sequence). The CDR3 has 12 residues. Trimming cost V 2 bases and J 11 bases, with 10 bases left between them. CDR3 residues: CASSLQSPKQFF. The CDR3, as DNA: TGTGCCAGCAGCTTACAATCACCCAAGCAGTTCTTC.

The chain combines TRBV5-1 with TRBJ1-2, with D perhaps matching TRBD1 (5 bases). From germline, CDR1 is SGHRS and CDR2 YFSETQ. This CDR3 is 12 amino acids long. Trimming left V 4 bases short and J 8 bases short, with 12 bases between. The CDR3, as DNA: TGCGCCAGCAGCGGCCAGGGTAGGGGCTACACCTTC. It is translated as CASSGQGRGYTF.

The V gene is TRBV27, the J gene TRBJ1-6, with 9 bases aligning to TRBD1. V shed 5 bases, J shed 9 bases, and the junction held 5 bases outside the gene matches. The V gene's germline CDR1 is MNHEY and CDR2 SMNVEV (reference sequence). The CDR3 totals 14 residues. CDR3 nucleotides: TGTGCCAGCAGTCCCGGGACAGGGCTTTCACCCCTCCACTTT. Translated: CASSPGTGLSPLHF.

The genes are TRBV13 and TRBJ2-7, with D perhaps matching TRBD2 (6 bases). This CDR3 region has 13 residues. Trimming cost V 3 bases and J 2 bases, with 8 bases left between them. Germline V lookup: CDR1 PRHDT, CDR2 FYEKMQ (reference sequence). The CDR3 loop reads CASSFAGTYEQYF. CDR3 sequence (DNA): TGTGCCAGCAGCTTCGCGGGGACCTACGAGCAGTACTTC. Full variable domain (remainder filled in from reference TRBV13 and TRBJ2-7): AAGVIQSPRHLIKEKRETATLKCYPIPRHDTVYWYQQGPGQDPQFLISFYEKMQSDKGSIPDRFSAQQFSDYHSELNMSSLELGDSALYFCASSFAGTYEQYFGPGTRLTVT.

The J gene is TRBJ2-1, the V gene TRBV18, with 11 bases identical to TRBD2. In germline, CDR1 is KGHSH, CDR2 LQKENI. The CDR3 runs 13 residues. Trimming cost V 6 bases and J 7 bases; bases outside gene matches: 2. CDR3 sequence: CASSPSGGNEQFF. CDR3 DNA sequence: TGTGCCAGCTCCCCTAGCGGGGGGAATGAGCAGTTCTTC.

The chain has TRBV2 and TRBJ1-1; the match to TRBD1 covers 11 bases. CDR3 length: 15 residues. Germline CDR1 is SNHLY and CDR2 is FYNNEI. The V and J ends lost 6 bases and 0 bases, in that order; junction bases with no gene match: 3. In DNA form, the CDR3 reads TGTGCCAGCAGAGGACAGGGGGCCATGAACACTGAAGCTTTCTTT. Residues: CASRGQGAMNTEAFF.

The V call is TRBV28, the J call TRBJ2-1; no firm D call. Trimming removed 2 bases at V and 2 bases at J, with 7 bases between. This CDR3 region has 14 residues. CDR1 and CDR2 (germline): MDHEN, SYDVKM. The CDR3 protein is CASSLVRTYNEQFF. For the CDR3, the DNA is TGTGCCAGCAGTTTAGTAAGGACCTACAATGAGCAGTTCTTC.

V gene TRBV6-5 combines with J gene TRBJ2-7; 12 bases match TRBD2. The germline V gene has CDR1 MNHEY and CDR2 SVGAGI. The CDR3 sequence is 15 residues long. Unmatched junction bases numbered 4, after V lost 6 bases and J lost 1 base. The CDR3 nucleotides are TGTGCCAGCAGCTCCGGGACTAGCGGGTCCTACGAGCAGTACTTC. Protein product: CASSSGTSGSYEQYF.

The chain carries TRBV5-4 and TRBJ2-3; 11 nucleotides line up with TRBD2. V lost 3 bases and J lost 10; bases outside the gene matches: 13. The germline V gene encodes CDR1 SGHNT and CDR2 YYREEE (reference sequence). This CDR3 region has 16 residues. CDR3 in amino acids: CASSSGGGLAGLAQYF. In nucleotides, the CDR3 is TGTGCCAGCAGCTCGGGAGGAGGACTAGCGGGTCTCGCGCAGTATTTT.

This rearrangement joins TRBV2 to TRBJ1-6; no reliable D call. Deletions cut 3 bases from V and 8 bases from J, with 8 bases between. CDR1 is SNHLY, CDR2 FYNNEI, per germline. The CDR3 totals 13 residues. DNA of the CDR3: TGTGCCAGCAGTGAGGAGCTTGATTCACCCCTCCACTTT. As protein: CASSEELDSPLHF.